Following are 9 T cell receptor beta chains from one sample sequenced in a study of cytomegalovirus exposure and HLA in healthy donors. The PCR was carried out with 60 Vbeta primers and 13 Jbeta primers. The data were produced by immunoSEQ multiplex PCR, yet TCRdb's version contains in-frame clones alone and is incomplete. The sample carries about 130,000 clones, 8.9% recorded once. The source material was PBMCs. These receptors originate from a woman in her thirties or forties in good health and CMV-seropositive.

This chain links TRBV7-2 with TRBJ2-3; TRBD2 matches 9 bases. CDR3 length: 15 residues. The germline CDR1 and CDR2 sequences are SGHTA and FQGNSA. V dropped 6 bases and J dropped 5; count of bases not matched to a gene: 9. This CDR3 is CASSRVSGGKDTQYF. The CDR3 coding sequence is TGTGCCAGCAGTCGCGTTAGCGGGGGAAAAGATACGCAGTATTTT.

This clone was recorded a few times. This sequence joins TRBV2 and TRBJ2-1; 12 nucleotides line up with TRBD2. Germline CDR1 is SNHLY and CDR2 is FYNNEI. The CDR3 is 16 amino acids. V shed 5 bases and J 2 bases; nucleotides not matched to a gene: 4. The CDR3 spells CASSKASGGAYNEQFF. The CDR3 DNA reads as TGTGCCAGCAGTAAGGCTAGCGGGGGGGCCTACAATGAGCAGTTCTTC.

This chain uses TRBV25-1 with TRBJ1-1; tentatively, D is TRBD1 (5 bases). Per germline, CDR1 MGHDK and CDR2 SYGVNS. Trimming shortened V by 5 bases and J by 4 bases, and 23 bases separated the two germline ends. This CDR3 region has 17 residues. CDR3 nucleotides: TGTGCCAGCAGTCATATGGGCGGAGGGGCGTCTTCCACTGAAGCTTTCTTT. Protein: CASSHMGGGASSTEAFF. Combining the CDR3 with reference TRBV25-1 and TRBJ1-1 gives the whole variable domain EADIYQTPRYLVIGTGKKITLECSQTMGHDKMYWYQQDPGMELHLIHYSYGVNSTEKGDLSSESTVSRIRTEHFPLTLESARPSHTSQYLCASSHMGGGASSTEAFFGQGTRLTVV.

This clone was counted a few times. This chain's CDR3 is CASKDSGPPGTQYF. CDR3 DNA sequence: TGTGCCAGCAAGGATAGCGGCCCCCCCGGGACCCAGTACTTC. J is TRBJ2-5 and V is TRBV2, with D tentatively TRBD2 (6 bases). Germline V gene data show CDR1 as SNHLY and CDR2 as FYNNEI. CDR3 length equals 14 residues. The V gene lost 7 bases and the J gene lost 7 bases, with 19 bases spanning the gap.

This chain links TRBV5-1 with TRBJ1-4; possibly TRBD1 for D (6 bases). The CDR3 is 16 amino acids. Trimming pared 1 base from V and 0 bases from J, leaving 10 bases between. CDR1 SGHRS and CDR2 YFSETQ come from the germline V gene. CDR3 in amino acids: CASSLRQVATNEKLFF. CDR3 DNA: TGCGCCAGCAGCTTGAGACAGGTTGCAACTAATGAAAAACTGTTTTTT.

The chain carries TRBV5-1 and TRBJ2-7, with 8 nucleotides matching TRBD1. From germline, CDR1 is SGHRS and CDR2 YFSETQ. Losses at the gene ends were 4 bases for V and 0 bases for J; bases not matched to a gene: 6. This CDR3 spans 15 amino acids. CDR3 in amino acids: CASSGTGQVSYEQYF. In nucleotides, the CDR3 is TGCGCCAGCAGCGGAACGGGACAGGTCTCCTACGAGCAGTACTTC.

This clone was seen a handful of times. The rearrangement uses TRBV10-2 and TRBJ2-7, with 11 nucleotides matching TRBD1. Per germline, CDR1 WSHSY and CDR2 SAAADI. With V trimmed by 6 bases and J by 3 bases, 4 bases remained unmatched. This CDR3 is 14 amino acids long. The CDR3 DNA is TGCGCCAGCAGGGACAGGGGGCGGGACTACGAGCAGTACTTC. It is translated as CASRDRGRDYEQYF.

This clone has more than one count but fewer than ten. The chain links TRBV27 to TRBJ1-1, with 7 nucleotides matching TRBD1. V was pared by 2 bases and J by 8 bases, with 5 bases of the junction left unmatched. Germline V lookup: CDR1 MNHEY, CDR2 SMNVEV (reference sequence). This CDR3 contains 13 residues. CDR3 in amino acids: CASSLKGAGEAFF. The CDR3 DNA follows: TGTGCCAGCAGTTTAAAGGGGGCGGGAGAAGCTTTCTTT.

This clone has a handful of counts. The rearrangement links TRBV7-9 to TRBJ1-1, with a possible D match to TRBD1 (6 bases). Germline assignment: CDR1 SEHNR and CDR2 FQNEAQ (reference sequence). The CDR3 consists of 13 residues. V gave up 1 base and J gave up 6 bases, with 9 bases separating them. The chain's CDR3 is CASSLGSGAEAFF. DNA of the CDR3: TGTGCCAGCAGCTTAGGTTCAGGGGCTGAAGCTTTCTTT.